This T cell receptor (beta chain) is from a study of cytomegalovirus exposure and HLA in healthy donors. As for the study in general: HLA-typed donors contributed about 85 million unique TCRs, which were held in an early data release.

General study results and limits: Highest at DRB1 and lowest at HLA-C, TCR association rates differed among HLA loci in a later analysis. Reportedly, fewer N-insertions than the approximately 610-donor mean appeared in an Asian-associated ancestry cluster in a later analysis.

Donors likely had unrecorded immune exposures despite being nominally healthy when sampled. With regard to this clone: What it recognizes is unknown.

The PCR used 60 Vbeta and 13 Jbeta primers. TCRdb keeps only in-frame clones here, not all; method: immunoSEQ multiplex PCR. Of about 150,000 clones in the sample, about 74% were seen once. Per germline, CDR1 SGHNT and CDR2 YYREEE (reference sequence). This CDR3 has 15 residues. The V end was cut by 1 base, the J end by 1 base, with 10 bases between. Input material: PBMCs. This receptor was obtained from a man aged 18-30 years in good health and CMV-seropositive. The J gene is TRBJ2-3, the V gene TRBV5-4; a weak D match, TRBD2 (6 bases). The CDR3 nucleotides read TGTGCCAGCAGCTTGCGCGGGGCCGGCACAGATACGCAGTATTTT. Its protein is CASSLRGAGTDTQYF.